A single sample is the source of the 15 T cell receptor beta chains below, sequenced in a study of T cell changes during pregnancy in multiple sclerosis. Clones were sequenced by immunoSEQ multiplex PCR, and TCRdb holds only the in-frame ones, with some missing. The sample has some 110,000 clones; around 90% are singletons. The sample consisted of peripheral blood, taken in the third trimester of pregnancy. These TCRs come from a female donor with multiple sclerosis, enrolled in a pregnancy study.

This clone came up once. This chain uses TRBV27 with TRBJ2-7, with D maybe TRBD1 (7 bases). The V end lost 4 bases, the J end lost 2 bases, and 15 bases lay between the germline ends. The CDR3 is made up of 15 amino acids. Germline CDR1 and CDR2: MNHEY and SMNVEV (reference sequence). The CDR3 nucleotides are TGTGCCAGCAGTTCCCGCGGGACAGAAGCCTACGAGCAGTACTTC. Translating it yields CASSSRGTEAYEQYF.

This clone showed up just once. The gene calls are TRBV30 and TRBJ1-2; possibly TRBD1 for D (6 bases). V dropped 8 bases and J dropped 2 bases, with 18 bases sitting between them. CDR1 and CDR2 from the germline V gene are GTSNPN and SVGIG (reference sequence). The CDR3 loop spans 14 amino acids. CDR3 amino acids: CAAARGGFNYGYTF. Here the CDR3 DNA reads TGTGCCGCCGCGCGGGGGGGCTTCAACTATGGCTACACCTTC.

The chain's CDR3 is CASSRSTNYGYTF. DNA of the CDR3: TGTGCCAGCAGCAGGAGCACTAACTATGGCTACACCTTC. This rearrangement joins TRBV14 to TRBJ1-2; D call uncertain. Between the trimmed V and J ends, which lost 5 bases and 0 bases, there was a span of 7 bases. The CDR3 length is 13 residues. Germline CDR1 SGHDN, CDR2 FVKESK.

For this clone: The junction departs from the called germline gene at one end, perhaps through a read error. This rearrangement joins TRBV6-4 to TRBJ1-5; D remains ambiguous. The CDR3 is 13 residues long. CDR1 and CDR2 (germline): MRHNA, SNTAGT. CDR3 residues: CASSENLGSKINF. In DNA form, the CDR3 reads TGTGCCAGCAGTGAAAACCTCGGGTCGAAAATAAACTTT.

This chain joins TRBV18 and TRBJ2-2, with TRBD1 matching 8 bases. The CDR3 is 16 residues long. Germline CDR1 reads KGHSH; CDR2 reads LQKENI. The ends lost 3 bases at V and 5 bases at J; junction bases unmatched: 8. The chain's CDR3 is CASSPRQGAETGELFF. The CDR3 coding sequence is TGTGCCAGCTCACCCCGGCAGGGGGCGGAAACCGGGGAGCTGTTTTTT.

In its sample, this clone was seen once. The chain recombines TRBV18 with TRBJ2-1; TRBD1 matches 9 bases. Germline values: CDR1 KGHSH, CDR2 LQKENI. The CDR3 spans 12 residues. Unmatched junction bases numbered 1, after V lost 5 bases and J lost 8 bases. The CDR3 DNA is TGTGCCAGCTCAAGGGACAGGGATGAGCAGTTCTTC. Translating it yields CASSRDRDEQFF.

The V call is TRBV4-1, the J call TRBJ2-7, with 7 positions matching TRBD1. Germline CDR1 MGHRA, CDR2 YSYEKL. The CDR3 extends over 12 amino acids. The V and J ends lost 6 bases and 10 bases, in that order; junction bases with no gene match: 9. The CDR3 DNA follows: TGCGCCAGCAGTCAGAACGACAGGGACCAGTACTTC. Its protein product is CASSQNDRDQYF.

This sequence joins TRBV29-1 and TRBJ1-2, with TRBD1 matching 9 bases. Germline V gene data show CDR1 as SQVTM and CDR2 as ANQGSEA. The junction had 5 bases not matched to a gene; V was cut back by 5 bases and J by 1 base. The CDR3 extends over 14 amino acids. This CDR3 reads CSVRGQGINYGYTF. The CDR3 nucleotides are TGCAGCGTTCGCGGACAGGGGATTAACTATGGCTACACCTTC.

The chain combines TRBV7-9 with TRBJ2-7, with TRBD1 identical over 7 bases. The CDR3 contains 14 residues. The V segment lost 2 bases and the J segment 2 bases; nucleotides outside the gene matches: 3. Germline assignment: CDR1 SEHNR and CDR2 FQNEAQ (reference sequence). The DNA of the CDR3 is TGTGCCAGCAGCTTAACCCAGGGGGCCTACGAGCAGTACTTC. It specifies CASSLTQGAYEQYF.

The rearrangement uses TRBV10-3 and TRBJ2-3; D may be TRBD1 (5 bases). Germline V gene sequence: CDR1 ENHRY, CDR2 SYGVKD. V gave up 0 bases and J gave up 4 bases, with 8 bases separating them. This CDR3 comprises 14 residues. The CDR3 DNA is TGTGCCATCAGTGAGTCAAGGGGTTCAGATACGCAGTATTTT. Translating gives CAISESRGSDTQYF.

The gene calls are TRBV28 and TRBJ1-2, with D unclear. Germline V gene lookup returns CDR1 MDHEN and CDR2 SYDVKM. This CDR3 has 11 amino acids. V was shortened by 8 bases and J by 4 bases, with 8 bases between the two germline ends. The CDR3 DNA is TGTGCCAGCGGAGGGCGCTATGGCTACACCTTC. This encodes CASGGRYGYTF.

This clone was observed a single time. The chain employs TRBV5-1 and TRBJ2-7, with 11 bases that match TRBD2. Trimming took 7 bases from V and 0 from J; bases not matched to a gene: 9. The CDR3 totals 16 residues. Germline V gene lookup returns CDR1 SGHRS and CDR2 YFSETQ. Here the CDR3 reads CASSPTSGASSYEQYF. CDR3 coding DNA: TGCGCCAGCTCGCCGACTAGCGGGGCGAGCTCCTACGAGCAGTACTTC. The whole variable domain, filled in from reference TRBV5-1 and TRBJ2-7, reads KAGVTQTPRYLIKTRGQQVTLSCSPISGHRSVSWYQQTPGQGLQFLFEYFSETQRNKGNFPGRFSGRQFSNSRSEMNVSTLELGDSALYLCASSPTSGASSYEQYFGPGTRLTVT.

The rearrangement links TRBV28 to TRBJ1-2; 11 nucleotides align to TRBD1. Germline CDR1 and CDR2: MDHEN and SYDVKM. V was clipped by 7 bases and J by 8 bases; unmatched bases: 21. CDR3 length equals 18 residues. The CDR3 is CASTTTIWRGQGDHGYTF. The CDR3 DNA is TGTGCCAGCACCACAACGATTTGGAGGGGACAGGGGGACCACGGCTACACCTTC.

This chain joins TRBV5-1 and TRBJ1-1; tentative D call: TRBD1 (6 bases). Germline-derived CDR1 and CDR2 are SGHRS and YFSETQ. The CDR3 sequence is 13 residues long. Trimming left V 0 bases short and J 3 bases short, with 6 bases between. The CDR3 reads CASSLGQDTEAFF. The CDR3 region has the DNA TGCGCCAGCAGCTTGGGACAGGACACTGAAGCTTTCTTT. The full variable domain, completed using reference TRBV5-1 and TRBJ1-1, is KAGVTQTPRYLIKTRGQQVTLSCSPISGHRSVSWYQQTPGQGLQFLFEYFSETQRNKGNFPGRFSGRQFSNSRSEMNVSTLELGDSALYLCASSLGQDTEAFFGQGTRLTVV.

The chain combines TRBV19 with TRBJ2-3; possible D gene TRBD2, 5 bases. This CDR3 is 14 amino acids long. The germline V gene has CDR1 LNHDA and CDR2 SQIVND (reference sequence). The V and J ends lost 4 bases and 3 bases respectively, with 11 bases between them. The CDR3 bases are TGTGCCAGTAGTAACCCAGGACTGACAGATACGCAGTATTTT. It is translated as CASSNPGLTDTQYF.